The clone carrying this T cell receptor beta chain has a single count. PCR was performed using 60 Vbeta and 13 Jbeta primers. TCRdb keeps only in-frame clones here, not all; method: immunoSEQ multiplex PCR. The sample consists of 100,000 to 150,000 clones, 80% of them appearing once. This entry comes from a study of cytomegalovirus exposure and HLA in healthy donors. Germline V lookup: CDR1 SNHLY, CDR2 FYNNEI. The ends lost 9 bases at V and 4 bases at J; junction bases unmatched: 6. The CDR3 is 13 amino acids. The receptor's source is a man aged 35-49 years in good health and CMV-seronegative. The chain employs TRBV2 and TRBJ1-2; 9 bases are a match to TRBD1. The sequenced sample consisted of PBMCs. CDR3 nucleotide sequence: TGTGCCAGTCATACAGGGGGCGGCTATGGCTACACCTTC. The encoded protein is CASHTGGGYGYTF.